The rows below give T cell receptor beta chains drawn from one sample of a study of post-analysis software for immune sequencing data. A single record per CDR3 protein comes from TCRdb applying MiXCR to the PCR reads. The data contain more than 450,000 distinct CDR3 sequences, 44% of them singletons. The specimen was blood. The receptors shown here come from a girl between 5 and 17 years old with multiple sclerosis. Both conserved end residues are part of each CDR3. The order of the fields is J gene, V gene, clone size, D gene, CDR3 protein. The D gene is left open where the match is weak. Some rows mark clone size as missing; the rest say once, few, many or name a class of expanded clone.

TRBJ1-6	TRBV12-3/TRBV12-4	NA	TRBD1	CASSTGGAYNSPLHF
TRBJ2-1	TRBV3-1	NA	NA	CASSQEGINEQFF
TRBJ2-1	TRBV11-2	few	NA	CASSRISDEQFF
TRBJ1-5	TRBV5-5	NA	NA	CASSSSGTSIQPQHF
TRBJ2-1	TRBV20-1	few	NA	CSAREGPYNEQFF
TRBJ2-3	TRBV7-9	NA	TRBD2	CASRRTSGGSTDTQYF
TRBJ2-7	TRBV6-6	few	NA	CANSYSTGSDEQYF
TRBJ2-7	TRBV12-3/TRBV12-4	NA	TRBD1	CASSFRRQGQYF
TRBJ1-2	TRBV10-3	NA	TRBD1	CAISGEQGANYGYTF
TRBJ2-1	TRBV12-3/TRBV12-4	NA	NA	CASSTGHRIVDEQFF
TRBJ1-2	TRBV5-1	few	NA	CASSSADRRGGYTF
TRBJ2-3	TRBV7-2	NA	TRBD2	CASSPAGRTDTQYF
TRBJ2-1	TRBV9	many	TRBD2	CASSPPGLAYNEQFF
TRBJ2-7	TRBV6-2/TRBV6-3	NA	NA	CASRLPGAPYEQYF
TRBJ1-2	TRBV20-1	few	NA	CSARDLLTGNYGYTF
TRBJ2-3	TRBV5-1	NA	NA	CASSSLGPDTQYF
TRBJ2-5	TRBV5-1	few	NA	CAFPMSAVQETQYF
TRBJ2-5	TRBV5-6	once	NA	CASSMGASRLETQYF
TRBJ2-5	TRBV7-2	NA	TRBD2	CASSTRTSVETQYF
TRBJ1-1	TRBV5-1	few	NA	CASSLGRDAEAFF
TRBJ2-1	TRBV12-3/TRBV12-4	NA	NA	CASRTGRGVQFF
NA	TRBV12-5	few	TRBD1	CASAWGQGASEQYF
TRBJ1-2	TRBV3-1	NA	NA	CASSHRNMLRGYTF
TRBJ1-2	TRBV9	NA	NA	CASSVGYEDGYTF
TRBJ1-1	TRBV7-8	NA	NA	CASSWTVMNTEAFF
NA	TRBV6-1	NA	NA	CASHVLGETQYF
TRBJ2-3	TRBV21-1	few	NA	CASSKVGYLAGGSTDTQYF
TRBJ2-7	TRBV4-1	few	NA	CASSQEGGNYEQYF
TRBJ1-5	TRBV6-5	few	NA	CASTPRVGNQPQHF
TRBJ2-5	TRBV6-5	few	TRBD2	CASSYSIAGARGTQYF
TRBJ1-6	TRBV18	NA	TRBD1	CASSRETGVSPLHF
TRBJ2-3	TRBV24-1	few	NA	CATSETTGNQDTQYF
TRBJ1-2	TRBV6-1	NA	NA	CASRESPQGSDGYTF
NA	TRBV29-1	NA	TRBD2	CSVVPLTSGRAYEQYF
TRBJ2-1	TRBV5-1	NA	TRBD2	CASSTGGGSSYNEQFF
TRBJ2-1	TRBV20-1	NA	NA	CSASPRSEYNEQFF
TRBJ1-2	TRBV7-8	NA	NA	CASSSSSRGHNGYTF
TRBJ1-2	TRBV7-2	NA	NA	CASSLSFGASGYGYTF
TRBJ1-2	TRBV12-3/TRBV12-4	NA	NA	CASTFDINYGYTF
TRBJ2-3	TRBV7-2	NA	NA	CASTPVGLRDTQYF
TRBJ2-7	TRBV30	NA	TRBD2	CAWSTSGGEQYF
TRBJ2-3	TRBV5-1	NA	TRBD2	CASSHGLAITDTQYF
TRBJ2-3	TRBV7-2	NA	TRBD2	CAGSLAPAGAPDTQYF
TRBJ2-3	TRBV6-6	NA	TRBD1	CASSYSARQGSTDTQYF
TRBJ2-4	TRBV10-3	few	NA	CAISESAVNIQYF
TRBJ1-2	TRBV7-2	few	NA	CASGTSNGYTF
TRBJ1-5	TRBV10-3	few	TRBD1	CAIRPGGTGGAGQPQHF
TRBJ1-4	TRBV4-1	few	TRBD1	CASSQGQGSEKLFF
TRBJ2-5	TRBV11-2	NA	TRBD2	CASSPRLAGSRETQYF
TRBJ2-1	TRBV6-5	NA	NA	CASSYGFGDAGYNEQFF
TRBJ2-1	TRBV20-1	NA	NA	CSASEGGLIYNEQFF
TRBJ1-1	TRBV4-1	NA	TRBD1	CASSQDNVGTGHTEAFF
TRBJ2-1	TRBV5-5	few	NA	CASSLMGGEQFF